The rows below give T cell receptor beta chains drawn from one sample of a study of CD8+CD57+ T cells in acquired aplastic anemia. One entry per CDR3 protein results from TCRdb running MiXCR on the reads. The data contain more than 150,000 distinct CDR3 sequences, roughly half of them seen just once; the ten biggest clones take up 3.2%. Sample: sorted CD4+, CD8+, or CD8+CD57+ T cells (not recorded which) from PBMCs. Source of these receptors: a human donor with aplastic anemia. Each CDR3 is given with its conserved first and last residue. A D gene is named only where the DNA matches it firmly. Not all rows give a size; the values are once, few, many and, for expanded clones, a class.

TRBV5-1	many	NA	TRBJ1-5	TGCGCCAGCAGCTTGTCGGGGGTTGGTCAGCCCCAGCATTTT	CASSLSGVGQPQHF
TRBV7-9	NA	NA	TRBJ2-5	TGTGCCAGCAGCGACGGGTTGGGGACCCAGTACTTC	CASSDGLGTQYF
TRBV20-1	NA	TRBD1	TRBJ1-1	TGCAGTACTTACGGACAGGGGAGGACTGAAGCTTTCTTT	CSTYGQGRTEAFF
TRBV2	once	NA	TRBJ1-1	TGTGCCAGCAGTCGACAGTCTTTGAACACTGAAGCTTTCTTT	CASSRQSLNTEAFF
TRBV7-9	many	TRBD1	TRBJ2-1	TGTGCCAGCAGCCCAGGACAGGGGGGTAATGAGCAGTTCTTC	CASSPGQGGNEQFF
TRBV5-1	NA	NA	TRBJ2-1	TGCGCCAGCAGTCCCGAAAACAATGAGCAGTTCTTC	CASSPENNEQFF
TRBV5-6	many	TRBD2	TRBJ2-5	TGTGCCAGCAGCAGACTAGCGGGGGGGCAGGAGACCCAGTACTTC	CASSRLAGGQETQYF
TRBV6-5	many	NA	TRBJ1-1	TGTGCCAGCAGTTTCACCCCACGGGCCATGAACACTGAAGCTTTCTTT	CASSFTPRAMNTEAFF
TRBV5-6	many	TRBD1	TRBJ1-5	TGTGCCAGCAGCTTACAGGGGGCGCGGGATCAGCCCCAGCATTTT	CASSLQGARDQPQHF
TRBV7-9	many	NA	TRBJ1-2	TGTGCCAGCAGCTTAGAGGCAGGGACCTATGGCTACACCTTC	CASSLEAGTYGYTF
TRBV28	many	TRBD1	TRBJ2-3	TGTGCCAGCAGTACAGGGGGCACGCAGTATTTT	CASSTGGTQYF
TRBV19	many	NA	TRBJ2-1	TGTGCCAGTAGTATTGTTGGGGGGCCGTACAATGAGCAGTTCTTC	CASSIVGGPYNEQFF
TRBV6-2/TRBV6-3	few	TRBD1	TRBJ2-1	TGTGCCAGCAGCTCGAGAGACACAGGGGACTACAATGAGCAGTTCTTC	CASSSRDTGDYNEQFF
TRBV7-2	many	TRBD1	TRBJ1-6	TGTGCCAGCAGCATACAGGGGGCAATCGGGTCACCCCTCCACTTT	CASSIQGAIGSPLHF
TRBV6-1	NA	NA	TRBJ2-3	TGTGCCAGCAGTGAGGCAGGGATCGGCACAGATACGCAGTATTTT	CASSEAGIGTDTQYF
TRBV20-1	NA	TRBD2	TRBJ2-1	TGCAGTGCTAGAGGAACCGGACTAGCGGTCTACAATGAGCAGTTCTTC	CSARGTGLAVYNEQFF
TRBV25-1	NA	NA	TRBJ1-5	TGTGCCAGCGGGACGGAAAGGGATCAGCCCCAGCATTTT	CASGTERDQPQHF
TRBV7-2	many	NA	TRBJ1-2	TGTGCCAGCAGCCCACGGACCGGGGGGAACTATGGCTACACCTTC	CASSPRTGGNYGYTF
TRBV20-1	many	NA	TRBJ2-3	TGCAGTGCTAGTTTGCGGAAGGGGGACACAGATACGCAGTATTTT	CSASLRKGDTDTQYF
TRBV25-1	NA	NA	TRBJ1-1	TGTGCCAGCTCACCAGGACAGATGAACACTGAAGCTTTCTTT	CASSPGQMNTEAFF
TRBV29-1	NA	TRBD1	TRBJ2-5	TGCAGCGTGAAGTCCGGGACAGGGTACCAAGAGACCCAGTACTTC	CSVKSGTGYQETQYF
TRBV20-1	many	NA	TRBJ2-2	TGCAGTGCAAGCCACGGGGGACTGAACACCGGGGAGCTGTTTTTT	CSASHGGLNTGELFF
TRBV5-3	NA	NA	TRBJ2-7	TGTGCCTGCAGCCTAAGTTTCTCTGGGCAGTACTTC	CACSLSFSGQYF
TRBV24-1	many	TRBD2	TRBJ2-1	TGTGCCACCAGTGATCCTACTAGCGGGAGTTCCTACAATGAGCAGTTCTTC	CATSDPTSGSSYNEQFF
TRBV24-1	many	TRBD1	TRBJ2-1	TGTGCCACCAGTGACCGAGGACAGGGATCCTACAATGAGCAGTTCTTC	CATSDRGQGSYNEQFF
TRBV12-3/TRBV12-4	many	TRBD1	TRBJ2-5	TGTGCCAGCAGCCCCGGGACAGGGGTGGGAGAGACCCAGTACTTC	CASSPGTGVGETQYF
TRBV28	many	NA	TRBJ1-6	TGTGCCAGCAGTCCCCAAGGGGGGGCTCATTCACCCCTCCACTTT	CASSPQGGAHSPLHF
TRBV24-1	NA	NA	TRBJ2-1	TGTGCCACCGCTAGTGGCTACAATGAGCAGTTCTTC	CATASGYNEQFF
TRBV20-1	many	NA	TRBJ1-1	TGCAGTGCTTCCCCAGGGACTGAAGCTTTCTTT	CSASPGTEAFF
TRBV28	many	NA	TRBJ2-3	TGTGCCAGCAGTGCCCCCAAGGCAGATACGCAGTATTTT	CASSAPKADTQYF
TRBV20-1	many	TRBD1	TRBJ1-1	TGCAGTGCTAGAGTCTTTGGGGACAGGGGCAGGGGTGGCACTGAAGCTTTCTTT	CSARVFGDRGRGGTEAFF
TRBV5-8	few	TRBD1	TRBJ2-1	TGTGCCAGCAGCTTGGAGAGACAGGGGGCCCCGCTCTTC	CASSLERQGAPLF